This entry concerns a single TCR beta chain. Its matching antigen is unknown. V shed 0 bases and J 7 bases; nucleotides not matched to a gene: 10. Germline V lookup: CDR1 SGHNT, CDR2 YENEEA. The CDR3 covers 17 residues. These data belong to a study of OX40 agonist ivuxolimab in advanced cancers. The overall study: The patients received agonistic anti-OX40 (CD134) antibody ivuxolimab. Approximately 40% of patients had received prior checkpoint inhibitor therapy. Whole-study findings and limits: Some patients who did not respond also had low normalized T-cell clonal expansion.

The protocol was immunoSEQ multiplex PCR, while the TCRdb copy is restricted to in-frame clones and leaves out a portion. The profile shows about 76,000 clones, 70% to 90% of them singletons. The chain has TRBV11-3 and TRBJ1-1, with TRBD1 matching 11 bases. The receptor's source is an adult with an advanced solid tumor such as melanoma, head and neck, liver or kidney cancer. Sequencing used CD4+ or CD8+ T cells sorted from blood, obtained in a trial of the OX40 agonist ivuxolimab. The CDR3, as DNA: TGTGCCAGCAGCTTAGACATCATAGGACAGGGGGCCATTGAAGCTTTCTTT. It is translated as CASSLDIIGQGAIEAFF.